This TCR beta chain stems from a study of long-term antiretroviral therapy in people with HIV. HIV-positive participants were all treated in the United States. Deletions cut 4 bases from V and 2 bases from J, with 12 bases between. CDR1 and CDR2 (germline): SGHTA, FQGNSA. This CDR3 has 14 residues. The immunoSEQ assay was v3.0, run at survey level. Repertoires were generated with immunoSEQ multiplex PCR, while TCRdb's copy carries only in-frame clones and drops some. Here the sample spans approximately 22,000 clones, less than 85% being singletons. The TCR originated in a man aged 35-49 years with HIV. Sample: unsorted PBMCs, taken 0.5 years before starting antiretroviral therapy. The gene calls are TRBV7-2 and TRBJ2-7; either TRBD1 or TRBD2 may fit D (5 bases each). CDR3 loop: CASSSMGVPYEQYF. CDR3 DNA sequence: TGTGCCAGCAGCTCAATGGGGGTACCCTACGAGCAGTACTTC.